Here is one T cell receptor beta chain with its context. Its antigen is still unknown. Per-base qualities were not stored, and no clone one base away is much larger. Each patient had bone marrow sampled at the time of active disease. Isolation of bone marrow mononuclear cells was performed by Ficoll-Hypaque density gradient centrifugation. CD138-negative cells were obtained by negative selection after labeling with CD138 magnetic microbeads on a MACS separator, removing myeloma plasma cells. Purity of the isolated cells was checked by flow cytometry on an Attune NxT using CD138 antibodies. TRIzol reagent was used to extract total RNA, which was then quantified with a NanoDrop spectrophotometer. Paired RNA-seq and IR-seq were performed on the CD138-negative bone marrow sample of each patient. TCR libraries were constructed from 400 to 500 ng RNA using the Immunoverse kit, and molecular barcoded adaptors covering alpha/delta and beta/gamma chains were employed. The same RNA used for transcriptome sequencing was used for TCR library preparation. An Illumina HiSeq 4000 with 2 x 150 cycles was used to sequence the TCR libraries. The authors' analysis ran thus. TCR reads were aligned to human V, D, J and C references and assembled into CDR3 clonotypes with MiXCR, including quality filtering and error correction. The tcR package in R was used to analyze clonotype counts and gene usage diversity. Raw mapping reads were checked after the RNA-seq reads had been mapped by STAR aligner version 2.5.3a onto the human GRCh37 genome. To test the effect of sequencing depth on detected clonotypes, IR-seq fastq files were randomly downsampled using Seqtk 1.3. TCRdb cleaned the public reads at Q25 with fastp, built clones with MiXCR and kept in-frame beta chains. CDR3 protein duplicates are merged, each entry listing the most common genes and DNA. These V and J calls originate from TCRdb's pipeline instead of the authors' own analysis. Counted in this sample were roughly 130,000 distinct CDR3 sequences; 10% to 15% of them appeared once. The top ten clones comprise approximately 11% of the sample.

The data derive from a study of read filtering for tumor transcriptome and immune sequencing (dated by TCRdb to about 2020). For the wider study: The cohort was composed of about 18 male and some 13 female patients, with a mean age of approximately 72 years and an age range of about 40 to 90. By revised international staging, about 8 patients were R-ISS I, under 20 were R-ISS II and 7 were R-ISS III. After DNase treatment, whole-transcriptome libraries were prepared with the TruSeq RNA Access Library Prep Kit. Using the same bone marrow samples, the study compared TCR repertoires obtained by targeted immune repertoire sequencing with those obtained by bulk whole-transcriptome sequencing. TCR-region mapped reads per sample ranged from about 4 to 11 million with IR-seq versus only roughly 80 to 1273 with RNA-seq. A main aim was a read-filtering strategy for immune repertoire data, specifically whether clonotypes supported by a single read should be removed.

The CDR3 numbers 15 residues from cysteine through phenylalanine. The entry retains the CDR3 DNA only, 45 bases that are in frame from base 1. CDR1 is given as MNHEY and CDR2 as SMNVEV, both from the germline V gene (reference sequence). For this chain, trimming is 4 bases at the V end and 2 bases at the J end, and the number of junction bases without a gene match is 6. What the authors observed across the whole study: When single-read clonotypes were removed, the proportions of shared clonotypes in IR-seq and RNA-seq correlated more strongly. The sorted CD138-negative fraction was not purified T cells but a mixed bone marrow immune population. Compared with RNA-seq, IR-seq captured clonotypes at much greater depth and more reliably, and a smaller IR-seq throughput was enough to identify most of the shared clonotypes. Single-read clonotypes made up around 82% of clonotypes but only roughly 3.6% of total reads in IR-seq, compared with approximately 75% of clonotypes and about 44% of reads in RNA-seq.

The receptor comes from a donor aged 40 or over with multiple myeloma. The sample was a population of CD138-negative cells sorted from bone marrow. According to the study, the label for this sample's cell subset or site signals: bone marrow mononuclear cells depleted of CD138+ plasma/myeloma cells by negative magnetic selection. The chain is made from TRBV27 and TRBJ2-5, and TRBD1 matches 8 of the central bases. The DNA sequence is TGTGCCAGCAGTTCCTTACGACAGGGGCAAGAGACCCAGTACTTC. This is translated as CASSSLRQGQETQYF.